This T cell receptor beta chain comes out of a study of shared clonotypes between healthy human individuals. General observations from the study: Sharing of clonotypes among donors was expected to vary with sequencing depth. Rarefaction demonstrated incomplete sorted-subset sequencing despite large depth. Four donors held around 5% of naive CD4 clonotypes in common.

V lost 5 bases and J 0 bases, leaving 13 bases between the germline ends. The germline CDR1 and CDR2 sequences are SGHAT and FQNNGV. This CDR3 contains 15 residues. CD45RO-negative CD8 cells positively selected for CCR7 made up the naive population, which excluded terminally differentiated effector memory CD45RA+ cells. Comment on this clone: Its target is not known.

Tens of thousands of T cell genomes, or about 190 ng DNA, went into the sorted-subset replicate PCRs. Clones were sequenced by immunoSEQ multiplex PCR, and TCRdb holds only the in-frame ones, with some missing. The data show about 2 million clones, approximately 94% seen once. The chain couples TRBV11-2 to TRBJ1-1; TRBD1 might be the D (5 bases). The sample was naive CD8+ T cells sorted from blood. This TCR was sampled from a man in his late teens or twenties in good health. CDR3 amino acids: CASSIYRSVNTEAFF. DNA of the CDR3: TGTGCCAGCAGCATATACAGGAGTGTGAACACTGAAGCTTTCTTT.